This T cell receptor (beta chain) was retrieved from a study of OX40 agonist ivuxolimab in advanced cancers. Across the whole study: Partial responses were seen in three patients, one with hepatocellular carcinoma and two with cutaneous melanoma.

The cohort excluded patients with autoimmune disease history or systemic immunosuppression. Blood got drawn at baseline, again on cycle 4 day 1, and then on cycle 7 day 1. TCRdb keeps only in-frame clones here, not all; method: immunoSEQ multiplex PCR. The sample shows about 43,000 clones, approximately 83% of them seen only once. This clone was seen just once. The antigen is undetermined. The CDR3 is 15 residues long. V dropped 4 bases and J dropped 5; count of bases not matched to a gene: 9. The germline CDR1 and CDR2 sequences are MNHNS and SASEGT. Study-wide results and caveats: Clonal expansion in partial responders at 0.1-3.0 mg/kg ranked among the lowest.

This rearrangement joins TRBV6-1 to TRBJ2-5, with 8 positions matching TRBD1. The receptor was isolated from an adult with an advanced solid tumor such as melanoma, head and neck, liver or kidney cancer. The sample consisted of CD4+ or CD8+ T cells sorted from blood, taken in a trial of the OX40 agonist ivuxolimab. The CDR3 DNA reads TGTGCCAGCAGTGGCCGGGACAGGCTTTCGGAGACCCAGTACTTC. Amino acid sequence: CASSGRDRLSETQYF.